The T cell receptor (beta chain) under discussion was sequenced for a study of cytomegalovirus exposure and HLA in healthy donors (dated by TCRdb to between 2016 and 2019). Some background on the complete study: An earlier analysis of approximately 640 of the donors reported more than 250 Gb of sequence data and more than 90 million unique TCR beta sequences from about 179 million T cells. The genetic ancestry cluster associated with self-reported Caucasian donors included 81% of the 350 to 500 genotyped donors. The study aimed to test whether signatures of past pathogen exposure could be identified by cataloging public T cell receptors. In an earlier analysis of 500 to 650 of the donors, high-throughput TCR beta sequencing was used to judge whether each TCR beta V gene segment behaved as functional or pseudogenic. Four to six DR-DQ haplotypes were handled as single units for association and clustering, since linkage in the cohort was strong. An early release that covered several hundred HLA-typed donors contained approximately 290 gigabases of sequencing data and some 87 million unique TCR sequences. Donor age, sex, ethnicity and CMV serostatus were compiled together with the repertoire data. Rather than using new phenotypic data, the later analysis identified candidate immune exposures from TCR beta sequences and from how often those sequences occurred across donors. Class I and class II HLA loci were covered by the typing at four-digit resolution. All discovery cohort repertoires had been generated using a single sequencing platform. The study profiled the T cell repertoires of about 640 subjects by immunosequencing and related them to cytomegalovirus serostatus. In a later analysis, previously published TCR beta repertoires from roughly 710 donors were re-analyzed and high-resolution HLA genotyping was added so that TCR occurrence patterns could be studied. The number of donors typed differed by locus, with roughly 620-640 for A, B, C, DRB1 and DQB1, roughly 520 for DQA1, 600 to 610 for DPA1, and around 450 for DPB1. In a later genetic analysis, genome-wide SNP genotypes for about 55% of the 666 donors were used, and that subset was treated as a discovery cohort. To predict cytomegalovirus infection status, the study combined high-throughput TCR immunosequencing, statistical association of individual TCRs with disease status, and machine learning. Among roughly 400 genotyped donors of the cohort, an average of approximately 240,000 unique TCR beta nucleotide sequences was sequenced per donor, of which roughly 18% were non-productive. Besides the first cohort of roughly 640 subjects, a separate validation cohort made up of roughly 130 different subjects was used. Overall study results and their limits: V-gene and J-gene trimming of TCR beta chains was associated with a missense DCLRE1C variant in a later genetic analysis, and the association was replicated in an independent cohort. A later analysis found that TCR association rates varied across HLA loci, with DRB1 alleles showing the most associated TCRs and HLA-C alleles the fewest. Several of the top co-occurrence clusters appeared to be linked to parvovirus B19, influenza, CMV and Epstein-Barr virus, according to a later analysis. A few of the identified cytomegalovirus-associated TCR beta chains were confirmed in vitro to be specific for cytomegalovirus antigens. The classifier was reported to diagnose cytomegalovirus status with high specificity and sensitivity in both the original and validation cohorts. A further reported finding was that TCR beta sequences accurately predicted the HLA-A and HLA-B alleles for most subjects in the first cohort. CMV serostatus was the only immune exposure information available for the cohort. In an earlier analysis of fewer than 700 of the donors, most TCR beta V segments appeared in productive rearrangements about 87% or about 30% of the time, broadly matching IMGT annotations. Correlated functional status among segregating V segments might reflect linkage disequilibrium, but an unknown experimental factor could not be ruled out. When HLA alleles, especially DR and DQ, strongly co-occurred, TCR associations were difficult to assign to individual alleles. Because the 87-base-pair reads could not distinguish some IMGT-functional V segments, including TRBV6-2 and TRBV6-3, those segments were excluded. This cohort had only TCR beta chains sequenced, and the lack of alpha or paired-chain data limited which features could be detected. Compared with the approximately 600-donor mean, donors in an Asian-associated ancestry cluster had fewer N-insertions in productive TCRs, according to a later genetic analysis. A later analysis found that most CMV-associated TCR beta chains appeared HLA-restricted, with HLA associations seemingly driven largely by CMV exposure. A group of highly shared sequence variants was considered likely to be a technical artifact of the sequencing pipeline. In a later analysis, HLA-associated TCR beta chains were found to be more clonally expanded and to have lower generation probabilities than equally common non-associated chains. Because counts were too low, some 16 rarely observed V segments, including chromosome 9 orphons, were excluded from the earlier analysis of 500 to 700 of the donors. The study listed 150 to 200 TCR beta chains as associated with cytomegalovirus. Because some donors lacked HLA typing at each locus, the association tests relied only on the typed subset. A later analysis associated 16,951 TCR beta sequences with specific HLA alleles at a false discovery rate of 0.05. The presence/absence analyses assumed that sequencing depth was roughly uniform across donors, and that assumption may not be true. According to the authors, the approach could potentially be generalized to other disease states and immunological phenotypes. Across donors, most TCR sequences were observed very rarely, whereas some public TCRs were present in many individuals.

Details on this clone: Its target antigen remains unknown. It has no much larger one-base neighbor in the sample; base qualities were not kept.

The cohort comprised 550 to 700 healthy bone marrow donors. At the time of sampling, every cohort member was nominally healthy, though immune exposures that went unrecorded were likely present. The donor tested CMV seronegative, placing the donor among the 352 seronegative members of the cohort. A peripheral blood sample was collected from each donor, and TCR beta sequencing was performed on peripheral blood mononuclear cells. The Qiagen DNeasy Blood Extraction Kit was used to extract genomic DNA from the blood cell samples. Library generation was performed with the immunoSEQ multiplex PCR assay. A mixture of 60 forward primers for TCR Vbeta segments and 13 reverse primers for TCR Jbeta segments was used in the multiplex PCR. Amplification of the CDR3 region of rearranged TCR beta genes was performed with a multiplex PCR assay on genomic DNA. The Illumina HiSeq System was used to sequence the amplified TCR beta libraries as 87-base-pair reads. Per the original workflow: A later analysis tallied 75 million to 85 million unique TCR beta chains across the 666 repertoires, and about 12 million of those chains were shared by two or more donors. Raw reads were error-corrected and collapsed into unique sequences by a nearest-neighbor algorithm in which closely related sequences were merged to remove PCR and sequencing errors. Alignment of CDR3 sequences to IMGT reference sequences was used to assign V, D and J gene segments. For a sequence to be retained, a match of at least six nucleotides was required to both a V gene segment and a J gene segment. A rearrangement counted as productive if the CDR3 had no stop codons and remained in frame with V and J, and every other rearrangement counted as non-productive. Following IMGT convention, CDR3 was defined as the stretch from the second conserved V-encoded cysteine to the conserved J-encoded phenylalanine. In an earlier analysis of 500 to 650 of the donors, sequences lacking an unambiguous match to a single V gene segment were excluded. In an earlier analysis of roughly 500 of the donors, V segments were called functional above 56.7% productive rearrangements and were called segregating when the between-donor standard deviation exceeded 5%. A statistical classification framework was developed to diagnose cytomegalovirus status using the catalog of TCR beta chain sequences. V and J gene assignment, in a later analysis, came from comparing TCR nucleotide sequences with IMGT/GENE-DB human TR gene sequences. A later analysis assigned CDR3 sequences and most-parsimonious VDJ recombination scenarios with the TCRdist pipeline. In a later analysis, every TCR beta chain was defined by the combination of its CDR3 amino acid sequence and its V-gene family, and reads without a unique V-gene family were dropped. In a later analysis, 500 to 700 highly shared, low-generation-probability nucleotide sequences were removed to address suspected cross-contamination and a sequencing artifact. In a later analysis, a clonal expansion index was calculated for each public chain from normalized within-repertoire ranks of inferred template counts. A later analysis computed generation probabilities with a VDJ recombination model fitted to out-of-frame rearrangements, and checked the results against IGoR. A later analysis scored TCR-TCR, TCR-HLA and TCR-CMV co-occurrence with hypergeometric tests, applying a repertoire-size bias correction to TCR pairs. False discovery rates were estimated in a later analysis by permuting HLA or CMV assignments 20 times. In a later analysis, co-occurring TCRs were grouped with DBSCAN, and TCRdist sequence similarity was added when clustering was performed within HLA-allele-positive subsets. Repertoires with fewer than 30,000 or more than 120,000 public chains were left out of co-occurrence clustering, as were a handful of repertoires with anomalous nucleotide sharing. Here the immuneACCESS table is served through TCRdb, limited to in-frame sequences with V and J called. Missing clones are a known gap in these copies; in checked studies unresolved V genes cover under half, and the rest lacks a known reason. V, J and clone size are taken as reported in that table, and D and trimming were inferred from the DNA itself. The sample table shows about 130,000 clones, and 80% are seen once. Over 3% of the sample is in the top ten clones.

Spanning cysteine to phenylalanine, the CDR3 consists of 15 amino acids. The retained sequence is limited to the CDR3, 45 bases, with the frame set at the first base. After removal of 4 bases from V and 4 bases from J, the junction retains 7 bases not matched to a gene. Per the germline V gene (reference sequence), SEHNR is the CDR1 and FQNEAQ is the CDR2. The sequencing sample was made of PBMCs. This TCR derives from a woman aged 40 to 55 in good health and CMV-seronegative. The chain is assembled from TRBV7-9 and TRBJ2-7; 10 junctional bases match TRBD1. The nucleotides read TGTGCCAGCAGCTCGATGACAGGGGGCGGTTACGAGCAGTACTTC. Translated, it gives CASSSMTGGGYEQYF.